Given below is one T cell receptor (beta chain) in context. Its specificity is unknown. Combining a sample-barcoded 5' primer with a J-beta primer mix, a second PCR ran for roughly 7 to 12 cycles. MiXCR was run by TCRdb on the 5' RACE reads, yielding one entry per CDR3 protein. The data show 800,000 or so distinct CDR3 sequences, roughly 25% seen once. This sample stems from a study of blood T cells in healthy people across ages. Findings and caveats of the study: Measured against age, TCR beta diversity per million T cells decreased in a roughly linear manner.

This sample was also put to use in a study of T cells of mothers and their children. That paper states: The sample comes from some 10 healthy Caucasian donors: mothers and children.

This sequence was found in a boy under 18 in good health. The sequencing input was blood.

CDR3 nucleotide sequence: TGTGCCAGCAGTTTACAGGGTGCGCAGTTCTTC. Translating it yields CASSLQGAQFF. The chain uses TRBV12-3 or TRBV12-4 and TRBJ2-5; maybe TRBD1 (5 bases). The J call could be wrong; TRBJ2-1 is a better fit for the DNA end. The CDR3 consists of 11 residues.